The sequence of this T cell receptor (beta chain) was determined in a study of OX40 agonist ivuxolimab in advanced cancers. On the study more broadly: The patients received agonistic anti-OX40 (CD134) antibody ivuxolimab. Earlier treatment with anti-PD-1, anti-PD-L1 or anti-CTLA-4 was permitted, and around 43% had received some. Dosing consisted of intravenous ivuxolimab at 0.01 to 10 mg/kg every 2 weeks.

TCRdb's table, derived via immunoSEQ multiplex PCR, lists solely in-frame clones and lacks some. Here the sample spans roughly 80,000 clones, about 80% being singletons. Germline CDR1 LNHNV, CDR2 YYDKDF (reference sequence). V trimming: 1 base; J trimming: 6 bases; junction bases outside the gene matches: 8. The CDR3 sequence is 17 residues long. In its sample, this clone was seen once. The sample here was CD4+ or CD8+ T cells sorted from blood, taken in a trial of the OX40 agonist ivuxolimab. This TCR was recovered from an adult with an advanced solid tumor such as melanoma, head and neck, liver or kidney cancer. This sequence joins TRBV15 and TRBJ2-3, with TRBD2 matching 12 bases. CDR3 amino acids: CATSRARLAGVKDTQYF. The DNA for the CDR3 is TGTGCCACCAGCAGAGCTAGACTAGCGGGAGTCAAGGATACGCAGTATTTT. The full variable domain, its missing parts supplied by reference TRBV15 and TRBJ2-3, is DAMVIQNPRYQVTQFGKPVTLSCSQTLNHNVMYWYQQKSSQAPKLLFHYYDKDFNNEADTPDNFQSRRPNTSFCFLDIRSPGLGDTAMYLCATSRARLAGVKDTQYFGPGTRLTVL.